This T cell receptor beta chain was obtained from a study of T cells in Graves' hyperthyroidism and ophthalmopathy. Across the whole study: Peripheral blood was taken when the disease was first diagnosed, before any treatment began. Findings and limits, study-wide: Most expanded thyroid clonotypes above 0.001 also appeared in blood.

The CDR3 regions of TCR beta were amplified from RNA transcripts. A set of HTBI primers served as the primers for a first-round RT-PCR of the TCR CDR3. Each CDR3 protein gets one entry after TCRdb re-called the multiplex PCR reads with MiXCR. Here the sample spans approximately 420,000 distinct CDR3 sequences, 15% being singletons. V was clipped by 2 bases and J by 2 bases, with 13 bases between them. Germline CDR1 MNHEY, CDR2 SVGAGI. This CDR3 spans 15 amino acids. Out of approximately 10 ml of fresh peripheral blood came the PBMCs. This clonotype showed up just a few times. Its antigen remains unidentified.

This receptor was obtained from a woman between 25 and 40 years old with Graves' hyperthyroidism. This rearrangement joins TRBV6-5 to TRBJ2-7; D might be TRBD2 (6 bases). Sequencing was done on a sample of blood. The CDR3 nucleotides are TGTGCCAGCAGTTACGAGATTAGCGGCACCTACGAGCAGTACTTC. Protein product: CASSYEISGTYEQYF.